This TCR beta chain is drawn from a study of glioma-infiltrating T cells after dendritic cell vaccination. Worth noting for this clone: Its antigen is unknown.

Study-wide findings and caveats: Only a small number of patients had complete blood and tumor samples.

TCRdb's copy holds only in-frame clones and misses some; the assay was immunoSEQ multiplex PCR. There are about 50,000 clones in the sample; about 85% occur only once, and roughly 10% lies in the top ten. The CDR3 contains 14 residues. Germline V gene data show CDR1 as SGHRS and CDR2 as YFSETQ. V was clipped by 1 base and J by 2 bases; unmatched bases: 0. This specimen consisted of blood, obtained before dendritic cell vaccination. The sequence was obtained from a human donor with glioblastoma. The chain employs TRBV5-1 and TRBJ2-5, with 9 bases lining up with TRBD2. The CDR3 region is CASSLTSGQETQYF. The DNA for the CDR3 is TGCGCCAGCAGCTTGACTAGCGGGCAAGAGACCCAGTACTTC.